The present T cell receptor (beta chain) was sequenced within a study of OX40 agonist ivuxolimab in advanced cancers. About the full investigation: The costimulatory receptor OX40 (CD134) was targeted by ivuxolimab, a fully human IgG2 agonistic monoclonal antibody. The dose-escalation cohort was around 84% male with a mean age of about 54 years, ranging from roughly 20 to 80. Three dose-escalation patients achieved partial responses, one with hepatocellular carcinoma and two with cutaneous melanoma. Intravenous ivuxolimab was administered to patients every 2 weeks at six dose levels: 0.01, 0.1, 0.3, 1.5, 3 and 10 mg/kg. Of the approximately 54 patients in dose escalation, some 20 had hepatocellular carcinoma, around 15 had melanoma, 9 had renal cell carcinoma and 9 had head and neck cancer. The paper reports the monotherapy dose-escalation portion (N of about 50 patients) of the phase I ivuxolimab trial. Peripheral TCRbeta sequencing aimed to test whether ivuxolimab altered TCR sequence diversity and caused clonal T-cell expansion. Prior anti-PD-1, anti-PD-L1 or anti-CTLA-4 therapy was permitted, and 40% to 50% of dose-escalation patients had received checkpoint inhibitors. Results the study describes overall, beyond this receptor: Partial responders in the 0.1-3.0 mg/kg groups had among the lowest normalized peripheral clonal expansion, especially among CD8+ T cells. Low levels of normalized T-cell clonal expansion were also shown by some nonresponding patients. Which antigens the clonally expanded peripheral T cells were specific for was not determined. After ivuxolimab, expanded clones were on average more numerous among CD8+ T cells than among CD4+ T cells. Clonal expansion of both CD4+ and CD8+ blood T cells was observed from baseline to week 6 at doses 0.1 to 3.0 mg/kg.

Genomic DNA was extracted from sorted cells for sequencing of the TCRbeta CDR3 region. The immunoSEQ Assay was used to sequence the TCRbeta CDR3 regions. TCRdb retrieved this table from immuneACCESS and kept in-frame rearrangements only. Not all clones are present; in checked studies, unresolved V genes account for under half, and no reason is known for the remainder. For this sample the table gives about 54,000 clones, of which 85% to 95% were detected only once. The top ten clones comprise over 7.5% of the sample. The cysteine opens and the phenylalanine closes a CDR3 of 16 amino acids. Only the CDR3 DNA stays, 48 bases, in frame from base 1. Trimming takes 5 bases off V and 2 bases off J; junction bases not matched to a gene: 9. Per the germline V gene (reference sequence), MNHEY is the CDR1 and SMNVEV is the CDR2. The trial excluded patients who had a history of autoimmune disease or were on systemic immunosuppression. Peripheral blood for TCR sequencing was collected from all dose cohorts at baseline, on cycle 4 day 1, and on cycle 7 day 1. Samples were obtained from an open-label, multicenter, first-in-human phase I dose-escalation trial of ivuxolimab. Adults with locally advanced or metastatic head and neck squamous cell, hepatocellular, melanoma or renal cell carcinoma were enrolled in the trial. Before TCR sequencing, CD4+ T cells and CD8+ T cells were sorted from peripheral blood as separate populations.

On this clone: Which antigen it targets is not known. No qualities accompany the bases; no much larger clone lies one base away.

This TCR was recovered from an adult with an advanced solid tumor such as melanoma, head and neck, liver or kidney cancer. The chain is assembled from TRBV27 and TRBJ2-7; the junction holds 10 bases that match TRBD2. Sequences were derived from CD4+ or CD8+ T cells sorted from blood, sampled in a trial of the OX40 agonist ivuxolimab. The CDR3 protein sequence reads: CASSPLAGGQTYEQYF. In nucleotides, the sequence is TGTGCCAGCAGTCCTTTAGCGGGAGGACAAACCTACGAGCAGTACTTC.